The table lists the clone carrying this T cell receptor beta chain with a count of one. Antigen: not known. The PCR made use of 60 Vbeta and 13 Jbeta primers. Measured with immunoSEQ multiplex PCR; TCRdb has only the in-frame clones, and not every one. The sample shows some 150,000 clones, around three quarters of them seen only once. This sample is part of a study of cytomegalovirus exposure and HLA in healthy donors. CDR1 SGDLS and CDR2 YYNGEE come from the germline V gene. The V gene end was trimmed by 4 bases and the J gene end by 0 bases; junction bases not matched to a gene: 16. The CDR3 loop spans 20 amino acids. Study-wide points: Several of the most significant clusters appeared, in a later analysis, to be linked to common viral pathogens.

The specimen sequenced was PBMCs. The chain employs TRBV9 and TRBJ1-4; 9 bases match TRBD1. This sequence originates from a woman in her forties in good health and CMV-seronegative. The CDR3 bases are TGTGCCAGCAGCCCTACGCCCTTAGGGACAGGGACTGCAACTAATGAAAAACTGTTTTTT. It encodes CASSPTPLGTGTATNEKLFF.